In this sample, the clone carrying this T cell receptor beta chain turned up a few times. Its antigen is unknown. The data originate from a study of T cell repertoires in cytomegalovirus infection. The overall study: An indication of both CMV infection and matching HLA type came from public TCR beta signatures. Study-wide points: Totalled public TCR beta family frequency picked out people who carried CMV plus the relevant HLA.

TCRdb reprocessed the reads via MiXCR and lists one record per CDR3 protein. The sample lists hundreds of thousands of distinct CDR3 sequences; roughly 26% were seen once. The source material was CD8+ T cells from PBMCs. This TCR came from a human donor in good health (CMV status not recorded). Some clones in this sample may be carry-over from other donors' samples.

Here the CDR3 DNA reads TGTGCCAGCAGCACCTCAGGAGGCTATCAGCCCCAGCATTTT. It codes for CASSTSGGYQPQHF. V usage is TRBV5-6 and J usage is TRBJ1-5; no clear D gene. The CDR3 is made up of 14 amino acids. Germline V CDR1 and CDR2: SGHDT, YYEEEE. Trimming left V 4 bases short and J 5 bases short, with 13 bases between.